The clone carrying this T cell receptor beta chain was picked up a small number of times. The data were taken from a study of cytomegalovirus exposure and HLA in healthy donors. Primers for the PCR totalled 60 Vbeta and 13 Jbeta. Sequencing used immunoSEQ multiplex PCR; TCRdb keeps in-frame clones, though not all of them. The table records about 200,000 clones, more than 60% of them present only once. The germline CDR1 and CDR2 sequences are MNHNY and SVGAGI (reference sequence). Trimming removed 4 bases at V and 6 bases at J, with 13 bases between. The length of the CDR3 is 13 residues. Specimen: PBMCs. The clonotype originates from a man aged 45-60 years in good health and CMV-seronegative. The chain links TRBV6-6 to TRBJ2-7; D may be TRBD2 (6 bases). CDR3 in amino acids: CASSFIAEGEQYF. CDR3 DNA: TGTGCCAGCAGTTTCATAGCGGAAGGCGAGCAGTACTTC.